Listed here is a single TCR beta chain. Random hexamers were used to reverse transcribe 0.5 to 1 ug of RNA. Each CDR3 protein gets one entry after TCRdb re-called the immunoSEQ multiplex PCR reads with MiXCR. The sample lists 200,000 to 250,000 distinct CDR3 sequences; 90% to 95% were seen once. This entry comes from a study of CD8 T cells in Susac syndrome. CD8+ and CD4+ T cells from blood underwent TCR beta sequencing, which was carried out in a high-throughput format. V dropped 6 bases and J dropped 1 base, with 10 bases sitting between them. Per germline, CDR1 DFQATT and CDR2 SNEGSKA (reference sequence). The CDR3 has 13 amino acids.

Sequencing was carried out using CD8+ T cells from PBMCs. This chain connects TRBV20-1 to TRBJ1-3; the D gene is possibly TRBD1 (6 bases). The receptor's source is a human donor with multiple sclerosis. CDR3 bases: TGCAGTGCCGCAACAGGGTCTGGAAACACCATATATTTT. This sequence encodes CSAATGSGNTIYF.